This TCR beta chain is from a study of human T cells and chemical hapten exposure. Whole-study findings and limits: While controls formed fewer of them, expanded TCRs formed significantly more large CDR3 similarity clusters.

Time point denoted: pre-sensitization, week 0. Treatment indicated: therapeutic diphenylcyclopropenone sensitization with weekly scalp DPC. MiXCR, applied by TCRdb to the RACE reads, yields one record per CDR3 protein. The sample carries 270,000 or so distinct CDR3 sequences, over 7.5% recorded once. The germline V and J ends were trimmed by 0 bases and 11 bases, with 13 bases remaining between them. CDR1 is SQVTM, CDR2 ANQGSEA, per germline. The length of the CDR3 is 12 residues. A remark on this clonotype: Its antigen is as yet unknown.

The chain couples TRBV29-1 to TRBJ1-1; no definite D call. The TCR originated in a man younger than 30 with alopecia areata. Some clones in this sample may be carry-over from other donors' samples. Here the sequenced sample was whole blood, taken in connection with sensitization to the hapten diphenylcyclopropenone (DPC). The CDR3: CSVEDQPTLAFF. CDR3 bases: TGCAGCGTTGAAGATCAACCGACACTCGCTTTCTTT.